These 6 T cell receptor beta chains originate from one sample sequenced in a study of T cells of healthy individuals. TCRdb redid the calling of the 5' RACE reads with MiXCR, one entry per CDR3 protein. Found here are about 82,000 distinct CDR3 sequences, 5% of them singletons; the top ten hold roughly 7.1%. The receptors were gathered from a female donor in good health.

This clonotype was detected ten times or more. The CDR3 sequence is CASSHTGTSGRGEQFF. In nucleotides, the CDR3 is TGTGCCAGCAGTCATACCGGGACTAGCGGGAGGGGTGAGCAGTTCTTC. J is TRBJ2-1 and V is TRBV7-6; 16 nucleotides agree with TRBD2. The CDR3 extends over 16 amino acids. After removal of 6 bases from V and 9 bases from J, the junction contained 8 bases not matched to a gene. CDR1 and CDR2 (germline): SGHVS, FNYEAQ.

This clonotype was seen ten or more times. The chain carries TRBV11-2 and TRBJ2-1, with D uncertain. The germline CDR1 and CDR2 sequences are SGHAT and FQNNGV. The CDR3 sequence is 11 residues long. V dropped 10 bases and J dropped 8 bases, with 12 bases sitting between them. DNA for the CDR3: TGTGCCACCATAGACCGGTATGAGCAGTTCTTC. It is translated as CATIDRYEQFF.

Many counts were recorded for this clonotype. This chain links TRBV6-6 with TRBJ2-7; possibly TRBD1 for D (6 bases). The CDR3 covers 12 residues. Germline V CDR1 and CDR2: MNHNY, SVGAGI (reference sequence). The germline V and J ends were trimmed by 6 bases and 5 bases, with 11 bases remaining between them. The CDR3 is CASSYPGDEQYF. The DNA of the CDR3 is TGTGCCAGCAGCTACCCAGGGGACGAGCAGTACTTC.

This clonotype has a handful of counts. This chain uses TRBV2 with TRBJ2-2, with D perhaps TRBD1 (5 bases). Germline V lookup: CDR1 SNHLY, CDR2 FYNNEI. The CDR3 loop spans 14 amino acids. The V end lost 6 bases, the J end lost 4 bases, and 12 bases lay between the germline ends. CDR3 DNA: TGTGCCAGCAGGCAAAGACAGATCACCGGGGAGCTGTTTTTT. This sequence encodes CASRQRQITGELFF. Full variable domain (outside the CDR3, taken from reference TRBV2 and TRBJ2-2): EPEVTQTPSHQVTQMGQEVILRCVPISNHLYFYWYRQILGQKVEFLVSFYNNEISEKSEIFDDQFSVERPDGSNFTLKIRSTKLEDSAMYFCASRQRQITGELFFGEGSRLTVL.

This clonotype has a count of ten or more. The CDR3 DNA sequence: TGTGCCAGTAGGGTCTCGAACACCGGGGAGCTGTTTTTT. This encodes CASRVSNTGELFF. The V call is TRBV19, the J call TRBJ2-2, with no clear D. Germline values: CDR1 LNHDA, CDR2 SQIVND (reference sequence). The CDR3 consists of 13 residues. Trimming pared 6 bases from V and 0 bases from J, leaving 5 bases between.

This clonotype was recorded many times. The CDR3 region has the DNA TGTGCCAGCAGCTTAGCGTTTCGCCGTAGTAATTCACCCCTCCACTTT. Translation gives CASSLAFRRSNSPLHF. This chain links TRBV7-2 with TRBJ1-6; D not certain. Per germline, CDR1 SGHTA and CDR2 FQGNSA. The CDR3 is made up of 16 amino acids. The V gene lost 0 bases and the J gene lost 6 bases, with 12 bases spanning the gap.